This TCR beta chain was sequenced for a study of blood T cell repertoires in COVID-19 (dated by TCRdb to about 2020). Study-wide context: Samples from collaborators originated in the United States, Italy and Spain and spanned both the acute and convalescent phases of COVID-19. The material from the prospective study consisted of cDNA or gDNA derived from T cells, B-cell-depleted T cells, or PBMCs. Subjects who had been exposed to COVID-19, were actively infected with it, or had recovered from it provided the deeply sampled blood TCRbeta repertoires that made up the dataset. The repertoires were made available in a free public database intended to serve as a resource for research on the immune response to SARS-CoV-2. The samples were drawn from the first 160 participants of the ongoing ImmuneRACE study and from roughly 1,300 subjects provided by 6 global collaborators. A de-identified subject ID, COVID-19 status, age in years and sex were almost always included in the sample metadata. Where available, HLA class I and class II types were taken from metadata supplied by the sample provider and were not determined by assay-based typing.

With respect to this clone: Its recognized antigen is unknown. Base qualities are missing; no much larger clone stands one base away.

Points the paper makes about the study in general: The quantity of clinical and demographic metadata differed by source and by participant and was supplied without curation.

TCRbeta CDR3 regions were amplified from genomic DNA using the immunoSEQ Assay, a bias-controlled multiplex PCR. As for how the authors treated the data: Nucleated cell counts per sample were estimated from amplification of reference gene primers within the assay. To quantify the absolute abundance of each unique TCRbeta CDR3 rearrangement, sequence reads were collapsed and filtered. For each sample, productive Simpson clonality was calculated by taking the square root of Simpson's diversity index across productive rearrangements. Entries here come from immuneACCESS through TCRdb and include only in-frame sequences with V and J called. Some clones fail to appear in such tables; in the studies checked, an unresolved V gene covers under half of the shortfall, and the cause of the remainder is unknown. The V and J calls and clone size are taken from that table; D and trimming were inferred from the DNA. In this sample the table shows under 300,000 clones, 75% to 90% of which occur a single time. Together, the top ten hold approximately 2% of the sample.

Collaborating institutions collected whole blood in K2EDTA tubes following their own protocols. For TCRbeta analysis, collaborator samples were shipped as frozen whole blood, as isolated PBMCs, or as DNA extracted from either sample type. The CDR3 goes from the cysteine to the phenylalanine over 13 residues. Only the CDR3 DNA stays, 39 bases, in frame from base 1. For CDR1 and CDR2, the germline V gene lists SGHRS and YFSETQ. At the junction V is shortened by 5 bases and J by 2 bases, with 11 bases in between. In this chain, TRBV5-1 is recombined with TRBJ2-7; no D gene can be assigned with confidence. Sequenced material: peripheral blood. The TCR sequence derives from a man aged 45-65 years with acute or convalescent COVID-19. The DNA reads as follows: TGCGCCAGCAGTATCCGGTATCCCTACGAGCAGTACTTC. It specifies CASSIRYPYEQYF.